This T cell receptor (beta chain) was retrieved from a study of tumor-infiltrating lymphocytes in localized non-small cell lung cancer. In the study overall: Some samples were collected after neoadjuvant chemotherapy; smokers, never-smokers and several histologies were included. General study results and limits: Technical variation could not be separated from intratumor heterogeneity here.

As to this clone: No antigen is known for it.

TCRdb's table, derived via immunoSEQ multiplex PCR, lists solely in-frame clones and lacks some. The sample yields some 15,000 clones, approximately 70% seen once. The ends were cut back, 4 bases at V and 3 bases at J, with 9 bases in the middle. The CDR3 is 13 residues long. CDR1 SGHAT and CDR2 FQDESV come from the germline V gene (reference sequence). Sequenced: lung tumor tissue. The rearrangement links TRBV11-1 to TRBJ2-5; unclear D gene. The TCR was taken from a human donor with non-small cell lung cancer. The CDR3 protein is CASSSHYKETQYF. Written as DNA, the CDR3 is TGTGCCAGCAGCTCTCACTATAAAGAGACCCAGTACTTC.